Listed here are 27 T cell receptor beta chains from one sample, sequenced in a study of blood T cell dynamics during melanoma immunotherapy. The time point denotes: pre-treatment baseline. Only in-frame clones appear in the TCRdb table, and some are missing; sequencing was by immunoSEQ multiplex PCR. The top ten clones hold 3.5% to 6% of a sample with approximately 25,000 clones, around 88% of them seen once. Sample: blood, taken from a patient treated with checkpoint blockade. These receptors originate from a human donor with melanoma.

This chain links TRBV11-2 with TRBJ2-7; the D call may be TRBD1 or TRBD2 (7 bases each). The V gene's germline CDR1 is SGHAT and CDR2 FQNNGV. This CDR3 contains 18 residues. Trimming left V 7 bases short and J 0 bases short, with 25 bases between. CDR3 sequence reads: CASTRSGDSLSNSYEQYF. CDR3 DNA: TGTGCCAGCACCCGGAGCGGGGACAGCCTATCAAACTCCTACGAGCAGTACTTC. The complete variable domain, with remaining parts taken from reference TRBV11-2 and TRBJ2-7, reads EAGVAQSPRYKIIEKRQSVAFWCNPISGHATLYWYQQILGQGPKLLIQFQNNGVVDDSQLPKDRFSAERLKGVDSTLKIQPAKLEDSAVYLCASTRSGDSLSNSYEQYFGPGTRLTVT.

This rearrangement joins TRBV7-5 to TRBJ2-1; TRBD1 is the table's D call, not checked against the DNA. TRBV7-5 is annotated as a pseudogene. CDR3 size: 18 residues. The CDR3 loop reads CARSLDEVRGQGEREQFF. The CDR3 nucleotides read TGTGCCAGAAGCTTAGACGAGGTGAGGGGACAGGGGGAACGTGAGCAGTTCTTC.

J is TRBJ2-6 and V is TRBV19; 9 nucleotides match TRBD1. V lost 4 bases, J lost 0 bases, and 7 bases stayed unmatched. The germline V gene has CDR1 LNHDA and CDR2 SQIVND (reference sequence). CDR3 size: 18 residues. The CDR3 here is CASSKIQGASSGANVLTF. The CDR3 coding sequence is TGTGCCAGTAGTAAAATACAGGGGGCCAGCTCTGGGGCCAACGTCCTGACTTTC.

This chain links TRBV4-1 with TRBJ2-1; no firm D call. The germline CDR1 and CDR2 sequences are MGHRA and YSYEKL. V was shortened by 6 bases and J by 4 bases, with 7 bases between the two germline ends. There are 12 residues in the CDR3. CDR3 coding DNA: TGCGCCAGCAGTCCACAGTACAATGAGCAGTTCTTC. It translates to CASSPQYNEQFF.

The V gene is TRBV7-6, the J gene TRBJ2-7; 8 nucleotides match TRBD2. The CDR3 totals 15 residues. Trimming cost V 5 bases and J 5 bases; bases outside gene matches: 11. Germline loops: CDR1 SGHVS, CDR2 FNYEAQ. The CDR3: CASSAGGGFDNEQYF. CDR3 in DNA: TGTGCCAGCAGCGCCGGGGGGGGGTTCGACAACGAGCAGTACTTC.

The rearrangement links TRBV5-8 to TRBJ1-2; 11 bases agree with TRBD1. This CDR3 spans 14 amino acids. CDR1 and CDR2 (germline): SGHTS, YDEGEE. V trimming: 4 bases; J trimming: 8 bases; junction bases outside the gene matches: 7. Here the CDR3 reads CASSLLGQGGGYTF. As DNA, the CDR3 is TGTGCCAGCAGCCTACTGGGACAGGGGGGAGGCTACACCTTC.

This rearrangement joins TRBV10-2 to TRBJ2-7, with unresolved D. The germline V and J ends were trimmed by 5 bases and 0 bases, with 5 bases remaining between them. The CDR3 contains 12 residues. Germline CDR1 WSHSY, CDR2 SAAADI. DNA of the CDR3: TGCGCCAGCAGTAAGAGCTCCTACGAGCAGTACTTC. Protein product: CASSKSSYEQYF.

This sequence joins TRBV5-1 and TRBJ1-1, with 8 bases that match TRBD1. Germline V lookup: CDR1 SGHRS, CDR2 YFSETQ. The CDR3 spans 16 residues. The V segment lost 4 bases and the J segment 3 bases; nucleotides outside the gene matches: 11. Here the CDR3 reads CASSPRWWDRYTEAFF. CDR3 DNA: TGCGCCAGCAGCCCCCGGTGGTGGGACAGGTACACTGAAGCTTTCTTT.

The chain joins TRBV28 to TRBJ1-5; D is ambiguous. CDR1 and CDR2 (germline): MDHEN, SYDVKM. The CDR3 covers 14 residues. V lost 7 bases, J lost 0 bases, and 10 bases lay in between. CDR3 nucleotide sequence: TGTGCCAGCACAGTCCGTTATAGCAATCAGCCCCAGCATTTT. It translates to CASTVRYSNQPQHF.

DNA of the CDR3: TGTGCCAGCAGTCTGAATGGAGGCCTGAACTATGGCTACACCTTC. Protein: CASSLNGGLNYGYTF. The gene calls are TRBV27 and TRBJ1-2, with D unclear. CDR1 and CDR2 from the germline V gene are MNHEY and SMNVEV (reference sequence). This CDR3 has 15 residues. Trimming took 5 bases from V and 2 from J, leaving 15 bases between them.

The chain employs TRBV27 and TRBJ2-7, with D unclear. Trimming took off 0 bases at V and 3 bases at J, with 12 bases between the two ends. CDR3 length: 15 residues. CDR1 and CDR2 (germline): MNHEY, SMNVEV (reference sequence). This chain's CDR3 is CASSLSPVLHYEQYF. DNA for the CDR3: TGTGCCAGCAGTTTATCACCGGTTTTACACTACGAGCAGTACTTC.

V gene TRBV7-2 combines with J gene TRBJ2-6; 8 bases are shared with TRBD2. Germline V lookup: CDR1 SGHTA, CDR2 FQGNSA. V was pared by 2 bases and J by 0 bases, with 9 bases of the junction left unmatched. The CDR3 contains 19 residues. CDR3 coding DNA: TGTGCCAGCAGCTTATCTACTAGCGGAGGGATCTCTGGGGCCAACGTCCTGACTTTC. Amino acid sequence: CASSLSTSGGISGANVLTF.

The CDR3 here is CSVALAGEQYF. CDR3 coding DNA: TGCAGCGTTGCCCTAGCGGGCGAGCAGTACTTC. The gene calls are TRBV29-1 and TRBJ2-7, with 8 bases lining up with TRBD2. V lost 4 bases, J lost 6 bases, and 2 bases stayed unmatched. The CDR3 runs 11 residues. Germline lookup yields CDR1 SQVTM and CDR2 ANQGSEA.

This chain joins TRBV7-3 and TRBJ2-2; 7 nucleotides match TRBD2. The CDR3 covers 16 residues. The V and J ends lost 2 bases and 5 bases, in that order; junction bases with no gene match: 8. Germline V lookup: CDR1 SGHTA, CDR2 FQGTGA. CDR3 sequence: CASSLFGAGVTGELFF. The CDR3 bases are TGTGCCAGCAGCTTATTCGGGGCGGGAGTGACCGGGGAGCTGTTTTTT.

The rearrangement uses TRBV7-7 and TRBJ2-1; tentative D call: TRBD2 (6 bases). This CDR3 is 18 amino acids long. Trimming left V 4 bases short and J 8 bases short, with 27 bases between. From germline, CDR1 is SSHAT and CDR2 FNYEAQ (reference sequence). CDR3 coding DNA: TGTGCCAGCAGCTCTCGGCCTGGCGGGATGGCGTCCGTCGATGAGCAGTTCTTC. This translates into CASSSRPGGMASVDEQFF. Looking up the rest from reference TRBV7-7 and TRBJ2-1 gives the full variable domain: GAGVSQSPRYKVTKRGQDVTLRCDPISSHATLYWYQQALGQGPEFLTYFNYEAQPDKSGLPSDRFSAERPEGSISTLTIQRTEQRDSAMYRCASSSRPGGMASVDEQFFGPGTRLTVL.

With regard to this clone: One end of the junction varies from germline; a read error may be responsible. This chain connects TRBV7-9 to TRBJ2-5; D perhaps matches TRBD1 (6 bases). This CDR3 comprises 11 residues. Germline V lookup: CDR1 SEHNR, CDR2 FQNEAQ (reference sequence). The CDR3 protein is CASSSLRGTDF. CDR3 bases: TGTGCCAGCAGCTCCCTCAGGGGCACGGACTTC.

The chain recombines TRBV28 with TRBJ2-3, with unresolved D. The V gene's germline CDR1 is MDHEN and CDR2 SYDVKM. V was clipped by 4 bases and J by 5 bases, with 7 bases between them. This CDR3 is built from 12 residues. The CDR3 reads CASSSNLDTQYF. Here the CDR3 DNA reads TGTGCCAGCAGTTCAAACCTAGATACGCAGTATTTT.

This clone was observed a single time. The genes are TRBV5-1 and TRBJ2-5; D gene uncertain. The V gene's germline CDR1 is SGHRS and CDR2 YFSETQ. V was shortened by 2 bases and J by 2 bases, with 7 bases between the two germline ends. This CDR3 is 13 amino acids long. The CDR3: CASSLGGQETQYF. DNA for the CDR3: TGCGCCAGCAGCTTAGGCGGTCAAGAGACCCAGTACTTC.

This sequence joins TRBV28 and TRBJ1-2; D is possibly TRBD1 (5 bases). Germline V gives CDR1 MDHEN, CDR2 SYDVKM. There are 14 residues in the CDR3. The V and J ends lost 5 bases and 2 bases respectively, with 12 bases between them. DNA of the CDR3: TGTGCCAGCAGTCCTCTAGACAGAAACTATGGCTACACCTTC. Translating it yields CASSPLDRNYGYTF.

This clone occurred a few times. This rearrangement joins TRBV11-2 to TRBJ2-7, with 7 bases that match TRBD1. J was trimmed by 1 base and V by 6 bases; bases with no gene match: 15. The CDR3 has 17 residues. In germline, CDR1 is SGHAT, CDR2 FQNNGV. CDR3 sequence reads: CASRPNNRTGGSYEQYF. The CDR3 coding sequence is TGTGCCAGCAGGCCCAACAATAGGACAGGCGGATCCTACGAGCAGTACTTC.

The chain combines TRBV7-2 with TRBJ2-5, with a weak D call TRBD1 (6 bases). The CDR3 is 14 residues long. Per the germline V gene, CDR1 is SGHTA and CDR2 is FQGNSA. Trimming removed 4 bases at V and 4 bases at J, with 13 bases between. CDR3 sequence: CASSYGRGGETQYF. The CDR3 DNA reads TGTGCCAGCAGCTACGGTCGAGGGGGAGAGACCCAGTACTTC. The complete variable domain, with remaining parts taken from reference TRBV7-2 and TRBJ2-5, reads GAGVSQSPSNKVTEKGKDVELRCDPISGHTALYWYRQSLGQGLEFLIYFQGNSAPDKSGLPSDRFSAERTGGSVSTLTIQRTQQEDSAVYLCASSYGRGGETQYFGPGTRLLVL.

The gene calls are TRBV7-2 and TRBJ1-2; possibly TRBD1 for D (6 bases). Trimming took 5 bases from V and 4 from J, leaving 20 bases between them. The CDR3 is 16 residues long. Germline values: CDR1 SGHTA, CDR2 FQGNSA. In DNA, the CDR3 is TGTGCCAGCAGCCGCCGGACAGACGAATTATCCTATGGCTACACCTTC. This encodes CASSRRTDELSYGYTF.

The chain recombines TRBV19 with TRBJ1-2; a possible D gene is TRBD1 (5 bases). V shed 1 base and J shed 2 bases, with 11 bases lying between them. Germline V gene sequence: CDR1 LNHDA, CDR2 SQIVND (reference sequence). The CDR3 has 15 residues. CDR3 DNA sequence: TGTGCCAGTAGTATAGGGGGGATAGGGAACTATGGCTACACCTTC. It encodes CASSIGGIGNYGYTF.

The CDR3 bases are TGTGCCAGCAGCTTCGGGCCTTCTGGAAACACCATATATTTT. Translating it yields CASSFGPSGNTIYF. V gene TRBV7-3 combines with J gene TRBJ1-3; unclear D gene. The ends were cut back, 3 bases at V and 1 base at J, with 7 bases in the middle. The CDR3 is 14 amino acids. Germline V gene data show CDR1 as SGHTA and CDR2 as FQGTGA.

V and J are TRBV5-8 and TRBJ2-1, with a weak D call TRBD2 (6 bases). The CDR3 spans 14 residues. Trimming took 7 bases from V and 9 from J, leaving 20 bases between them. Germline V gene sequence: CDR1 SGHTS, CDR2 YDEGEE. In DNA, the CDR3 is TGTGCCAGCTCTTACTTGACTAGTGGGAGTGAGCAGTTCTTC. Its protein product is CASSYLTSGSEQFF.

The CDR3 reads CASSLDTGELFF. The CDR3 DNA reads TGTGCCAGCAGCTTAGACACCGGGGAGCTGTTTTTT. V and J are TRBV11-2 and TRBJ2-2; no firm D call. Trimming took off 0 bases at V and 4 bases at J, with 0 bases between the two ends. Germline V gene data show CDR1 as SGHAT and CDR2 as FQNNGV. This CDR3 spans 12 amino acids. The full variable domain, with the rest looked up from reference TRBV11-2 and TRBJ2-2, is EAGVAQSPRYKIIEKRQSVAFWCNPISGHATLYWYQQILGQGPKLLIQFQNNGVVDDSQLPKDRFSAERLKGVDSTLKIQPAKLEDSAVYLCASSLDTGELFFGEGSRLTVL.

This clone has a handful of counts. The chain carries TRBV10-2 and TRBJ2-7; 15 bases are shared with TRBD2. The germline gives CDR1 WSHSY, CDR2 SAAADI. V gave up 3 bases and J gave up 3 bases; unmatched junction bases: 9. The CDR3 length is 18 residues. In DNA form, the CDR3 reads TGCGCCAGCAGTGAAGGACTAGCGGGAGGGAGGTTGGGCTACGAGCAGTACTTC. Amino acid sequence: CASSEGLAGGRLGYEQYF.